The T cell receptor (beta chain) described here comes from a study of response to subunit inactivated influenza vaccine. Points from the study as a whole: Seasonal influenza vaccination, on each occasion, was suggested by the authors to recruit few new T cells.

One entry per CDR3 protein, called by TCRdb with MiXCR from the RT-PCR reads. This sample has roughly 790,000 distinct CDR3 sequences, with less than 25% found just once. Remarks on this clonotype: What it binds is unknown.

Sequenced here: PBMCs from blood, sampled approximately 5 days after vaccination. This receptor was identified in a man in his fifties who received an inactivated influenza vaccine.

CDR3 loop: CASTWGTDTQYF. The CDR3 nucleotides are TGTGCCAGCACGTGGGGGACAGATACGCAGTATTTT. This rearrangement joins TRBV2 to TRBJ2-3; D tentatively fits TRBD1 or TRBD2 (5 bases each). The ends were cut back, 7 bases at V and 3 bases at J, with 8 bases in the middle. The CDR3 consists of 12 residues. Germline lookup yields CDR1 SNHLY and CDR2 FYNNEI.